The T cell receptor beta chain under discussion was sequenced for a study of T cells in Graves' hyperthyroidism and ophthalmopathy. Between the trimmed V and J ends, which lost 5 bases and 2 bases, there was a span of 16 bases. The CDR3 spans 15 residues. The V gene's germline CDR1 is LNHDA and CDR2 SQIVND (reference sequence). It was RNA transcripts that yielded the amplified TCR beta CDR3 regions. An initial round of RT-PCR targeting the TCR CDR3 relied on the HTBI primer set. TCRdb used MiXCR to reprocess the multiplex PCR reads, holding one entry per CDR3 protein. The table has hundreds of thousands of distinct CDR3 sequences, approximately 16% seen once.

The V and J genes are TRBV19 and TRBJ2-7; D possibly corresponds to TRBD1 (7 bases). The source material was blood. This receptor was identified in a woman aged 40 to 50 with Graves' ophthalmopathy. The CDR3 DNA follows: TGTGCCAGTAGTGTGTCGCAGGGGGGAACCTACGAGCAGTACTTC. Translation gives CASSVSQGGTYEQYF.